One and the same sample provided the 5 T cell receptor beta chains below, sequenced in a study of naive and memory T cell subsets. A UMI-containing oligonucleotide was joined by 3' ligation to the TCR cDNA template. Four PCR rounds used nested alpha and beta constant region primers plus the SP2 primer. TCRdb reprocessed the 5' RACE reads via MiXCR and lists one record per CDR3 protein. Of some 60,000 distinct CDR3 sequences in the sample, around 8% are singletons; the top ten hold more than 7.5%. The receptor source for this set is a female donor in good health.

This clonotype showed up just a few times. As DNA, the CDR3 is TGTGCCAGCTCCGGCCTGACTAGGAATGAGCAGTTCTTC. Residues: CASSGLTRNEQFF. The V gene is TRBV7-9, the J gene TRBJ2-1; D possibly corresponds to TRBD2 (6 bases). From germline, CDR1 is SEHNR and CDR2 FQNEAQ (reference sequence). The V end was cut by 8 bases, the J end by 7 bases, with 15 bases between. This CDR3 is built from 13 residues.

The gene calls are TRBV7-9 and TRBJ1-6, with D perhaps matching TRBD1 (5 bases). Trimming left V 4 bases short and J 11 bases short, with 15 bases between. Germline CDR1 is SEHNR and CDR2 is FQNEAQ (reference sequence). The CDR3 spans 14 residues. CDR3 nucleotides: TGTGCCAGCAGCTACGAGGGGTTGTACGCACCCCTCCACTTT. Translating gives CASSYEGLYAPLHF.

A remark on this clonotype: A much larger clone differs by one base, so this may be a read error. CDR3 loop: CSARTGSTEAFF. CDR3 DNA: TGCAGCGCTAGGACAGGGAGCACTGAAGCTTTCTTT. The chain links TRBV29-1 to TRBJ1-1, with 8 bases lining up with TRBD1. This CDR3 is 12 amino acids long. Trimming at V came to 7 bases and at J to 4 bases, leaving 5 bases not matched to a gene. CDR1 is SQVTM, CDR2 ANQGSEA, per germline. The whole variable domain, filled in from reference TRBV29-1 and TRBJ1-1, reads SAVISQKPSRDICQRGTSLTIQCQVDSQVTMMFWYRQQPGQSLTLIATANQGSEATYESGFVIDKFPISRPNLTFSTLTVSNMSPEDSSIYLCSARTGSTEAFFGQGTRLTVV.

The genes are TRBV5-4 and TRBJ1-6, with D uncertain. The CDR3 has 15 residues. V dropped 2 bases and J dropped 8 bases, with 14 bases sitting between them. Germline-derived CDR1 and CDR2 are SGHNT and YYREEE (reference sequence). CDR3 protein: CASSFRPESHSPLHF. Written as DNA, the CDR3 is TGTGCCAGCAGCTTTCGTCCAGAGAGCCATTCACCCCTCCACTTT.

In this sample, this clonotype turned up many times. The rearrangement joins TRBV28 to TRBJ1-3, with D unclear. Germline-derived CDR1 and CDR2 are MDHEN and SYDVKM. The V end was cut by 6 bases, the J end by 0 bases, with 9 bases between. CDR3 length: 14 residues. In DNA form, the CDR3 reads TGTGCCAGCAGCTCGAAAAGCTCTGGAAACACCATATATTTT. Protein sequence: CASSSKSSGNTIYF.